The 22 T cell receptor beta chains below were found in one sample sequenced in a study of cytomegalovirus exposure and HLA in healthy donors. Produced via immunoSEQ multiplex PCR; TCRdb's table is partial and in-frame only. The table has about 220,000 clones, around four fifths seen once. Specimen: PBMCs. Receptors originate from a woman in her thirties in good health and CMV-seropositive.

This chain uses TRBV11-3 with TRBJ2-1; unclear D gene. Germline loops: CDR1 SGHNT, CDR2 YENEEA. The length of the CDR3 is 13 residues. V lost 7 bases and J 5 bases, leaving 12 bases between the germline ends. CDR3 sequence: CASTPAWNNEQFF. DNA for the CDR3: TGTGCCAGCACTCCGGCCTGGAACAATGAGCAGTTCTTC. The complete variable domain, with remaining parts taken from reference TRBV11-3 and TRBJ2-1, reads EAGVVQSPRYKIIEKKQPVAFWCNPISGHNTLYWYLQNLGQGPELLIRYENEEAVDDSQLPKDRFSAERLKGVDSTLKIQPAELGDSAVYLCASTPAWNNEQFFGPGTRLTVL.

V is TRBV5-1 and J is TRBJ2-3; 7 bases agree with TRBD1. V lost 0 bases and J lost 4; bases outside the gene matches: 5. Germline V CDR1 and CDR2: SGHRS, YFSETQ. The CDR3 contains 15 residues. The CDR3 region is CASSLADRAADTQYF. The DNA of the CDR3 is TGCGCCAGCAGCTTGGCTGACAGGGCCGCAGATACGCAGTATTTT.

This sequence joins TRBV15 and TRBJ2-2, with TRBD1 matching over 7 bases. Germline trimming cut 2 bases from V and 6 bases from J; bases unmatched to any gene: 6. CDR1 and CDR2 (germline): LNHNV, YYDKDF (reference sequence). The CDR3 has 15 residues. Written as DNA, the CDR3 is TGTGCCACCAGCAGATGGGACAGAGCCCCCGGGGAGCTGTTTTTT. As protein: CATSRWDRAPGELFF.

In this sample, this clone turned up a few times. CDR3: CASRAEGNTEAFF. The DNA for the CDR3 is TGTGCCAGCAGGGCGGAGGGAAACACTGAAGCTTTCTTT. V and J are TRBV6-5 and TRBJ1-1; D is unclear. The CDR3 contains 13 residues. V lost 6 bases to trimming and J lost 2 bases, with 10 bases between them. The germline CDR1 and CDR2 sequences are MNHEY and SVGAGI.

The chain employs TRBV27 and TRBJ2-5; no reliable D call. This CDR3 has 13 amino acids. The germline V gene encodes CDR1 MNHEY and CDR2 SMNVEV (reference sequence). Trimming left V 5 bases short and J 0 bases short, with 7 bases between. This CDR3 reads CASSMGYQETQYF. The CDR3 region has the DNA TGTGCCAGCAGTATGGGTTACCAAGAGACCCAGTACTTC.

The V call is TRBV27, the J call TRBJ1-5, with no clear D. This CDR3 has 15 amino acids. Per the germline V gene, CDR1 is MNHEY and CDR2 is SMNVEV (reference sequence). Trimming shortened V by 2 bases and J by 1 base, and 9 bases separated the two germline ends. The CDR3, as DNA: TGTGCCAGCAGTTTAACTGGAAGGAGCAATCAGCCCCAGCATTTT. The encoded protein is CASSLTGRSNQPQHF.

V and J are TRBV30 and TRBJ1-2; D is possibly TRBD1 (6 bases). Trimming left V 1 base short and J 7 bases short, with 13 bases between. The CDR3 has 13 amino acids. Germline CDR1 reads GTSNPN; CDR2 reads SVGIG (reference sequence). The CDR3 loop reads CAWSEWTASGYTF. The CDR3 bases are TGTGCCTGGAGTGAGTGGACAGCGAGTGGCTACACCTTC.

The V gene is TRBV30, the J gene TRBJ1-3; D is undetermined. The V and J ends lost 0 bases and 4 bases respectively, with 7 bases between them. CDR3 length: 13 amino acids. Germline loops: CDR1 GTSNPN, CDR2 SVGIG (reference sequence). CDR3 DNA sequence: TGTGCCTGGAGTGTAGAGTTAGGAAACACCATATATTTT. It specifies CAWSVELGNTIYF.

The chain links TRBV6-6 to TRBJ1-1, with 8 bases lining up with TRBD1. The germline V gene encodes CDR1 MNHNY and CDR2 SVGAGI (reference sequence). The CDR3 sequence is 12 residues long. J was trimmed by 10 bases and V by 5 bases; bases with no gene match: 6. The CDR3 loop is CASSPGQGGAFF. CDR3 DNA: TGTGCCAGCAGTCCAGGACAGGGTGGAGCTTTCTTT.

The rearrangement uses TRBV5-1 and TRBJ1-4; a possible D gene is TRBD1 (6 bases). Germline CDR1 reads SGHRS; CDR2 reads YFSETQ. The CDR3 is 15 residues long. V lost 5 bases to trimming and J lost 8 bases, with 19 bases between them. The CDR3 DNA reads as TGCGCCAGCAGTAAGGGCAGGGGAGGATACGAAAAACTGTTTTTT. It is translated as CASSKGRGGYEKLFF. The full variable domain, its missing parts supplied by reference TRBV5-1 and TRBJ1-4, is KAGVTQTPRYLIKTRGQQVTLSCSPISGHRSVSWYQQTPGQGLQFLFEYFSETQRNKGNFPGRFSGRQFSNSRSEMNVSTLELGDSALYLCASSKGRGGYEKLFFGSGTQLSVL.

The J gene is TRBJ2-2, the V gene TRBV6-5; TRBD1 agrees at 8 bases. The V and J ends lost 4 bases and 2 bases, in that order; junction bases with no gene match: 6. The CDR3 consists of 16 residues. Germline loops: CDR1 MNHEY, CDR2 SVGAGI. The CDR3 loop reads CASSSDRVFNTGELFF. The CDR3, as DNA: TGTGCCAGCAGTTCGGACAGGGTATTCAACACCGGGGAGCTGTTTTTT.

The chain has TRBV30 and TRBJ2-1; the match to TRBD2 covers 9 bases. Germline V gives CDR1 GTSNPN, CDR2 SVGIG (reference sequence). CDR3 length equals 16 residues. Trimming cost V 4 bases and J 6 bases; bases outside gene matches: 13. CDR3: CAWNSLGAGGSNEQFF. DNA of the CDR3: TGTGCCTGGAACTCGTTGGGGGCGGGAGGGTCCAATGAGCAGTTCTTC.

This chain's CDR3 is CASRPDRLNTEAFF. CDR3 DNA sequence: TGTGCCAGCAGACCCGACAGGTTGAACACTGAAGCTTTCTTT. The rearrangement uses TRBV27 and TRBJ1-1; D perhaps matches TRBD1 (6 bases). From germline, CDR1 is MNHEY and CDR2 SMNVEV (reference sequence). This CDR3 has 14 amino acids. The V end lost 6 bases, the J end lost 0 bases, and 11 bases lay between the germline ends.

V gene TRBV28 combines with J gene TRBJ2-7, with D uncertain. This CDR3 is built from 15 residues. V shed 4 bases and J shed 0 bases, with 13 bases lying between them. Germline V gene data show CDR1 as MDHEN and CDR2 as SYDVKM. CDR3 bases: TGTGCCAGCAGTTACGGCCTCTTAAACTCCTACGAGCAGTACTTC. Its translation: CASSYGLLNSYEQYF.

The chain carries TRBV2 and TRBJ1-5; D not resolved. Germline CDR1 SNHLY, CDR2 FYNNEI. The CDR3 length is 15 residues. The V and J ends lost 5 bases and 0 bases respectively, with 11 bases between them. The CDR3 coding sequence is TGTGCCAGCAGTCCGGGTCCCCTTAGCAATCAGCCCCAGCATTTT. Protein sequence: CASSPGPLSNQPQHF.

The sample holds one count of this clone. The V gene is TRBV29-1, the J gene TRBJ1-4, with 9 positions matching TRBD1. V shed 7 bases and J 7 bases; nucleotides not matched to a gene: 7. Germline V gene data show CDR1 as SQVTM and CDR2 as ANQGSEA. The CDR3 sequence is 13 residues long. The CDR3 sequence: CSARQGGSEKLFF. CDR3 bases: TGCAGCGCCCGACAGGGGGGTAGTGAAAAACTGTTTTTT. Filled out from reference TRBV29-1 and TRBJ1-4, the complete variable domain reads SAVISQKPSRDICQRGTSLTIQCQVDSQVTMMFWYRQQPGQSLTLIATANQGSEATYESGFVIDKFPISRPNLTFSTLTVSNMSPEDSSIYLCSARQGGSEKLFFGSGTQLSVL.

This clone has a single count. Other DNA sequences in this specimen translate into the identical CDR3. The rearrangement uses TRBV5-4 and TRBJ2-7; D is unclear. Trimming cost V 0 bases and J 3 bases, with 4 bases left between them. The CDR3 is 12 amino acids. From germline, CDR1 is SGHNT and CDR2 YYREEE (reference sequence). The CDR3 protein is CASSLENYEQYF. The DNA of the CDR3 is TGTGCCAGCAGCTTGGAAAACTACGAGCAGTACTTC.

The V and J genes are TRBV11-2 and TRBJ1-3; D is unresolved. The CDR3 spans 14 residues. Germline V gene sequence: CDR1 SGHAT, CDR2 FQNNGV. V dropped 5 bases and J dropped 0 bases, with 8 bases sitting between them. The CDR3 DNA reads TGTGCCAGCAGCCCCAGGAGCTCTGGAAACACCATATATTTT. It is translated as CASSPRSSGNTIYF.

The J gene is TRBJ2-1, the V gene TRBV7-9, with TRBD1 as a possible D gene (6 bases). Germline loops: CDR1 SEHNR, CDR2 FQNEAQ (reference sequence). Trimming removed 5 bases at V and 10 bases at J, with 24 bases between. The CDR3 extends over 16 amino acids. The CDR3 sequence is CASSDPGTAGAAEQFF. CDR3 sequence (DNA): TGTGCCAGCAGCGATCCCGGGACCGCAGGGGCGGCCGAGCAGTTCTTC.

The J gene is TRBJ2-1, the V gene TRBV11-2; 8 positions match TRBD2. V shed 3 bases, J shed 8 bases, and the junction held 3 bases outside the gene matches. This CDR3 spans 13 amino acids. CDR1 SGHAT and CDR2 FQNNGV come from the germline V gene. The DNA of the CDR3 is TGTGCCAGCAGCTTCTGGCGGGAGGATGAGCAGTTCTTC. Residues: CASSFWREDEQFF.

V usage is TRBV13 and J usage is TRBJ1-1; tentatively, D is TRBD1 (5 bases). V was clipped by 5 bases and J by 4 bases, with 11 bases between them. The CDR3 runs to 13 residues. Germline values: CDR1 PRHDT, CDR2 FYEKMQ (reference sequence). The CDR3 coding sequence is TGTGCCAGCAGCCTCAGGGTTGTCACTGAAGCTTTCTTT. Amino acid sequence: CASSLRVVTEAFF.

This sequence joins TRBV30 and TRBJ2-1, with 14 bases identical to TRBD2. The CDR3 is 16 amino acids. V lost 8 bases to trimming and J lost 4 bases; unmatched junction nucleotides: 10. Germline V lookup: CDR1 GTSNPN, CDR2 SVGIG (reference sequence). CDR3 sequence (DNA): TGTGCCAGGACCTCAGGACTAGCGGGAGGATACAATGAGCAGTTCTTC. Translated: CARTSGLAGGYNEQFF.